Listed below are T cell receptor beta chains from one sample, sequenced in a study of T cell responses to AZD1222 COVID-19 vaccine. Libraries were prepared by immunoSEQ multiplex PCR; TCRdb keeps only in-frame clonotypes and omits some of them. This sample has some 120,000 clones, with around 90% found just once. This specimen was peripheral blood, taken 28 days after the second dose of the MenACWY control vaccine. The origin of the receptors is an adult who received the MenACWY meningococcal vaccine as a control. Each CDR3 is given with its conserved first and last residue.

TRBV19	TRBJ1-1	CASALPGVRGPEAFF
TRBV4-2	TRBJ2-6	CASSQLTSSGANVLTF
TRBV7-2	TRBJ2-1	CASSLVGRERYNEQFF
TRBV24-1	TRBJ2-2	CATSDAGPNRYTGELFF
TRBV28	TRBJ1-5	CASGITSNQPQHF
TRBV19	TRBJ1-1	CASNQVPTNTEAFF
TRBV6-5	TRBJ2-2	CASRRSGGNTGELFF
TRBV18	TRBJ2-3	CASSLDQPTLRGGDTQYF
TRBV9	TRBJ2-1	CASSPRTGDEQFF
TRBV5-6	TRBJ1-1	CAAFRRGGFTEAFF
TRBV30	TRBJ2-7	CAWSVPGGGYEQYF
TRBV28	TRBJ1-2	CASSLQRGYGYTF
TRBV13	TRBJ2-6	CASSLVRGGNSGANVLTF
TRBV4-2	TRBJ2-7	CASSQDTSGIYEQYF
TRBV15	TRBJ2-1	CATSRVAYEQFF
TRBV4-3	TRBJ1-2	CASSQDMAKADGYTF
TRBV7-3	TRBJ2-5	CASSLTGGQGTQYF
TRBV2	TRBJ2-7	CASSDVGSYEQYF
TRBV6-6	TRBJ2-1	CASSQPRGGSYNEQFF
TRBV27	TRBJ2-3	CASRQGLAITDTQYF
TRBV5-4	TRBJ2-3	CASSLGGDGTDTQYF
TRBV10-3	TRBJ2-1	CAVKGGNEQFF
TRBV4-2	TRBJ2-1	CASSQDWAYNEQFF
TRBV3-1/TRBV3-2	TRBJ1-1	CASSQDSRFFAFF